A selection of T cell receptor beta chains follows, all from one sample in a study of blood T cell repertoires in COVID-19. Libraries were prepared by immunoSEQ multiplex PCR; TCRdb keeps only in-frame clonotypes and omits some of them. The table includes about 300,000 clones, about nine tenths detected once. The sequenced sample consisted of PBMCs or T cells enriched from blood (not recorded which). These receptors all come from a young man who had recovered from COVID-19. Each CDR3 is given with its conserved first and last residue. Fields, in order: V gene, D gene, clone size, J gene, CDR3 DNA, CDR3 protein. D genes are given only for firm matches. Some rows mark clone size as missing; the rest say once, few, many or name a class of expanded clone.

V: TRBV19
D: .
size: .
J: TRBJ1-1
DNA: TGTGCCAGTATACCTCCGGGACAAGCAAAAGCTTTCTTT
CDR3: CASIPPGQAKAFF

V: TRBV3-1/TRBV3-2
D: TRBD1
size: .
J: TRBJ1-1
DNA: TGTGCCAGCAGCCAATCGACAGGGAAGACTGAAGCTTTCTTT
CDR3: CASSQSTGKTEAFF

V: TRBV5-1
D: TRBD2
size: .
J: TRBJ2-3
DNA: TGCGCCAGCAGCCCCTTGGCTAGCGGGGGGAACACAGATACGCAGTATTTT
CDR3: CASSPLASGGNTDTQYF

V: TRBV6-6
D: .
size: .
J: TRBJ2-4
DNA: TGTGCCAGCACGGACTTGGAAGCGGCAAACATTCAGTACTTC
CDR3: CASTDLEAANIQYF

V: TRBV3-1/TRBV3-2
D: .
size: .
J: TRBJ2-5
DNA: TGTGCCAGCAGCCCTAGAAGGACTCAAGAGACCCAGTACTTC
CDR3: CASSPRRTQETQYF

V: TRBV9
D: .
size: once
J: TRBJ2-1
DNA: TGTGCCAGCAGCGTAGGGACAGAAGGGTACAATGAGCAGTTCTTC
CDR3: CASSVGTEGYNEQFF

V: TRBV28
D: .
size: .
J: TRBJ2-2
DNA: TGTGCCAGCAGTTTAGTAGGGACACGGAACACCGGGGAGCTGTTTTTT
CDR3: CASSLVGTRNTGELFF

V: TRBV9
D: .
size: .
J: TRBJ2-1
DNA: TGTGCCAGCAGCGTGGCGGTAGCCCTGAACAATGAGCAGTTCTTC
CDR3: CASSVAVALNNEQFF

V: TRBV7-9
D: .
size: .
J: TRBJ1-2
DNA: TGTGCCAGCAGCGCAGGACAAGCCAACTATGGCTACACCTTC
CDR3: CASSAGQANYGYTF

V: TRBV6-6
D: TRBD2
size: .
J: TRBJ2-4
DNA: TGTGCCAGCACCAATGGGGGGGGAATACACATTCAGTACTTC
CDR3: CASTNGGGIHIQYF

V: TRBV7-9
D: .
size: once
J: TRBJ1-6
DNA: TGTGCCAGCAGCACAGGATTTAAATCACCCCTCCACTTT
CDR3: CASSTGFKSPLHF

V: TRBV27
D: TRBD1
size: once
J: TRBJ1-1
DNA: TGTGCCAGCAGTTCACGACAGGGCTGGGAGAACACTGAAGCTTTCTTT
CDR3: CASSSRQGWENTEAFF

V: TRBV6-7
D: .
size: .
J: TRBJ1-1
DNA: TGTGCCAGCAGTTCTAGACGGGACACTGAAGCTTTCTTT
CDR3: CASSSRRDTEAFF

V: TRBV7-2
D: TRBD2
size: .
J: TRBJ2-3
DNA: TGTGCCAGCAGCCCTCGACTAGCGCTCACAGATACGCAGTATTTT
CDR3: CASSPRLALTDTQYF

V: TRBV28
D: TRBD2
size: .
J: TRBJ2-7
DNA: TGTGCCAGCAGCTCTCCAAGCGGGAGCCACTACGAGCAGTACTTC
CDR3: CASSSPSGSHYEQYF

V: TRBV19
D: .
size: .
J: TRBJ1-5
DNA: TGTGCCAGTAGTATAGTGGGCTCTTGGTCCTGGGTCACTTTAGAAAGCAATCAGCCCCAGCATTTT
CDR3: CASSIVGSWSWVTLESNQPQHF

V: TRBV20-1
D: .
size: .
J: TRBJ2-2
DNA: TGCAGTGCTAGTGTGGGCAGCACCGGGGAGCTGTTTTTT
CDR3: CSASVGSTGELFF

V: TRBV11-1
D: .
size: .
J: TRBJ2-7
DNA: TGTGCCAGCAGCTTACCCGGACAGACCTACGAGCAGTACTTC
CDR3: CASSLPGQTYEQYF

V: TRBV4-1
D: TRBD2
size: .
J: TRBJ2-7
DNA: TGCGCCAGCAGCCAAGTCGCACTAGCGAACCCCTCCTACGAGCAGTACTTC
CDR3: CASSQVALANPSYEQYF

V: TRBV15
D: .
size: .
J: TRBJ1-1
DNA: TGTGCCACCAGCGGATACGTCACGGCGGGGCAAGCTTTCTTT
CDR3: CATSGYVTAGQAFF

V: TRBV14
D: TRBD1
size: .
J: TRBJ1-6
DNA: TGTGCCAGCAGTCGTACAGGGGCGAGATTAGGTTCACCCCTCCACTTT
CDR3: CASSRTGARLGSPLHF

V: TRBV5-1
D: .
size: .
J: TRBJ2-3
DNA: TGCGCCAGCAGCTTGGTTGGAGGGGGCACAGATACGCAGTATTTT
CDR3: CASSLVGGGTDTQYF

V: TRBV27
D: TRBD2
size: .
J: TRBJ2-3
DNA: TGTGCCAGCAGTCCGACTAGCGGATACACAGATACGCAGTATTTT
CDR3: CASSPTSGYTDTQYF

V: TRBV18
D: TRBD1
size: .
J: TRBJ1-2
DNA: TGTGCCAGCTCAACCCCCCGACAGGGCTTCTATGGCTACACCTTC
CDR3: CASSTPRQGFYGYTF

V: TRBV6-5
D: TRBD1
size: few
J: TRBJ1-2
DNA: TGTGCCAGCAGTAGGACAGGGGAGGACTATGGCTACACCTTC
CDR3: CASSRTGEDYGYTF

V: TRBV20-1
D: .
size: .
J: TRBJ1-1
DNA: TGCAGTGCTAGTTTGGGGAGCGACACTGAAGCTTTCTTT
CDR3: CSASLGSDTEAFF

V: TRBV6-5
D: TRBD2
size: once
J: TRBJ2-3
DNA: TGTGCCAGCAGTCGGGGGGGAAGCACAGATACGCAGTATTTT
CDR3: CASSRGGSTDTQYF

V: TRBV7-2
D: TRBD1
size: .
J: TRBJ1-1
DNA: TGTGCCAGCAGTCCCAGTCCGGGACAGGGCACTGAAGCTTTCTTT
CDR3: CASSPSPGQGTEAFF

V: TRBV29-1
D: TRBD2
size: .
J: TRBJ2-3
DNA: TGCAGCGTTGAAGGGACTAGGGGTTATGATACGCAGTATTTT
CDR3: CSVEGTRGYDTQYF

V: TRBV6-5
D: .
size: .
J: TRBJ1-3
DNA: TGTGCCAGCAGTTCGGTCTGGTCTGGAAACACCATATATTTT
CDR3: CASSSVWSGNTIYF

V: TRBV12-1
D: .
size: .
J: TRBJ2-7
DNA: TGTGCCAGCAGCTTGTTAGCTAGCGGATATTCCTACGAGCAGTACTTC
CDR3: CASSLLASGYSYEQYF

V: TRBV27
D: .
size: .
J: TRBJ1-6
DNA: TGTGCCAGCAGTCCCAGGTTTATTTATAGTTCACCCCTCCACTTT
CDR3: CASSPRFIYSSPLHF

V: TRBV4-1
D: TRBD2
size: .
J: TRBJ2-1
DNA: TGCGCCAGCAGCTCCGGGACTAGCGATAACAATGAGCAGTTCTTC
CDR3: CASSSGTSDNNEQFF

V: TRBV7-9
D: .
size: .
J: TRBJ2-2
DNA: TGTGCCAGCAGCCTAGGGCCACAGAACACCGGGGAGCTGTTTTTT
CDR3: CASSLGPQNTGELFF

V: TRBV21-1
D: .
size: .
J: TRBJ1-4
DNA: TGTGCCAGCAGCACGGGACGGACAGAAACGAATGAAAAACTGTTTTTT
CDR3: CASSTGRTETNEKLFF

V: TRBV5-1
D: TRBD1
size: .
J: TRBJ1-2
DNA: TGCGCCAGCAGCCGGGACAGGGGGCCGCGGGGCTACACCTTC
CDR3: CASSRDRGPRGYTF

V: TRBV4-2
D: .
size: few
J: TRBJ1-2
DNA: TGTGCCAGCAGCCAAGATCGGAGTAACAATGTAGATCAATATGGCTACACCTTC
CDR3: CASSQDRSNNVDQYGYTF

V: TRBV9
D: .
size: .
J: TRBJ2-1
DNA: TGTGCCAGCAGCGTAGGGCAGGGGATATCCTACAATGAGCAGTTCTTC
CDR3: CASSVGQGISYNEQFF

V: TRBV9
D: TRBD2
size: .
J: TRBJ2-7
DNA: TGTGCCAGCAGCGTAGATCGCGGGGGGGCCTACGAGCAGTACTTC
CDR3: CASSVDRGGAYEQYF

V: TRBV20-1
D: .
size: .
J: TRBJ1-6
DNA: TGCAGTGCCGGAGACCATTCACCCCTCCACTTT
CDR3: CSAGDHSPLHF

V: TRBV6-5
D: TRBD1
size: .
J: TRBJ1-5
DNA: TGTGCCAGCTCCCGGCCCCGACAGGGCGGTCAGCCCCAGCATTTT
CDR3: CASSRPRQGGQPQHF

V: TRBV19
D: TRBD1
size: .
J: TRBJ1-1
DNA: TGTGCCAGTACCACTGGGACAGAAGGGACTGAAGCTTTCTTT
CDR3: CASTTGTEGTEAFF

V: TRBV6-1
D: TRBD1
size: .
J: TRBJ2-3
DNA: TGTGCCAGCAGTGAAGTGGGGACAGGGCAACCAGATACGCAGTATTTT
CDR3: CASSEVGTGQPDTQYF

V: TRBV4-1
D: TRBD1
size: once
J: TRBJ2-3
DNA: TGCGCCAGCAGCCAAGACCGGACAGGTCTTCTCACAGATACGCAGTATTTT
CDR3: CASSQDRTGLLTDTQYF

V: TRBV6-1
D: TRBD1
size: .
J: TRBJ2-1
DNA: TGTGCCAGCAGTGGGGGGACAGCGAATCCCTACAATGAGCAGTTCTTC
CDR3: CASSGGTANPYNEQFF

V: TRBV7-8
D: .
size: once
J: TRBJ1-1
DNA: TGTGCCAGCAGCGTTAGCGGAGGGATGGAGATGAACACTGAAGCTTTCTTT
CDR3: CASSVSGGMEMNTEAFF

V: TRBV6-5
D: .
size: .
J: TRBJ2-1
DNA: TGTGCCAGCTCGACAGAGTTTTACAATGAGCAGTTCTTC
CDR3: CASSTEFYNEQFF

V: TRBV4-1
D: .
size: .
J: TRBJ1-1
DNA: TGCGCCAGCAGTCAAATTCCAGGGGAAGCTTTCTTT
CDR3: CASSQIPGEAFF

V: TRBV24-1
D: TRBD2
size: .
J: TRBJ2-1
DNA: TGTGCCACCAGTGATCGAGGACTAGCGTCAAACAATGAGCAGTTCTTC
CDR3: CATSDRGLASNNEQFF

V: TRBV7-8
D: .
size: .
J: TRBJ1-6
DNA: TGTGCCAGCAGCTTTGGGGGGGGTATATATAATTCACCCCTCCACTTT
CDR3: CASSFGGGIYNSPLHF